This T cell receptor beta chain came from a study of cytomegalovirus exposure and HLA in healthy donors. Study-level information: Out of 398 genotyped donors, around 80% belonged to the Caucasian-associated ancestry cluster. Overall study findings and caveats: A later analysis found common viral pathogens apparently linked to several of the most significant clusters. Prior analysis indicated that the majority of TCR beta V segments exhibited productivity approximately 87% or approximately 30% of the time. A later analysis linked a missense variant in DCLRE1C to the trimming of TCR beta V and J genes.

Note on this clone: The antigen is unknown. This sequence may be a read error, since a much larger clone differs from it by one base.

PCR involved 60 Vbeta and 13 Jbeta primers. Profiled with immunoSEQ multiplex PCR; TCRdb holds only in-frame clones, not every one. The repertoire holds roughly 190,000 clones, 9.5% to 15% seen once, with less than 8.5% in the top ten. V lost 3 bases to trimming and J lost 1 base, with 7 bases between them. The CDR3 consists of 13 residues. Germline loops: CDR1 SGDLS, CDR2 YYNGEE. The clonotype was recovered from a man aged 45 to 65 in good health and CMV-seropositive. The source material was PBMCs. The chain employs TRBV9 and TRBJ1-1, with a weak D call TRBD1 (6 bases). For the CDR3, the DNA is TGTGCCAGCAGCGGGGGACAGAACACTGAAGCTTTCTTT. It translates to CASSGGQNTEAFF.